Listed here are 13 T cell receptor beta chains from one sample, sequenced in a study of CD8+ T cells in alopecia areata. cDNA reverse transcribed from extracted RNA served as the sequencing template. Sequencing was performed with immunoSEQ multiplex PCR; in TCRdb, only in-frame clones are kept and a portion is missing. Counted here are 110,000 to 150,000 clones, about three fifths occurring once; the ten biggest clones make up 36%. The sample comprised CD8+ T cells sorted from blood. The receptors were gathered from a human donor in good health.

The chain uses TRBV7-8 and TRBJ1-4; D unclear. Trimming took off 1 base at V and 7 bases at J, with 10 bases between the two ends. The CDR3 is made up of 14 amino acids. From germline, CDR1 is SGHVS and CDR2 FQNEAQ. CDR3 in DNA: TGTGCCAGCAGCTTAGAAGGGTGGGCTGAAAAACTGTTTTTT. As protein: CASSLEGWAEKLFF.

The chain carries TRBV11-2 and TRBJ2-5; perhaps TRBD1 as D (6 bases). V gave up 4 bases and J gave up 2 bases, with 11 bases separating them. This CDR3 contains 14 residues. Per the germline V gene, CDR1 is SGHAT and CDR2 is FQNNGV. Here the CDR3 reads CASSSWTEQETQYF. In nucleotides, the CDR3 is TGTGCCAGCAGCTCGTGGACAGAGCAAGAGACCCAGTACTTC.

The rearrangement uses TRBV6-5 and TRBJ2-1; TRBD1 agrees at 9 bases. Trimming took 4 bases from V and 5 from J; bases not matched to a gene: 3. The CDR3 contains 14 residues. CDR1 and CDR2 (germline): MNHEY, SVGAGI. The CDR3 DNA reads as TGTGCCAGCAGTTCACAGGGGGCGAACAATGAGCAGTTCTTC. Its protein product is CASSSQGANNEQFF.

The chain recombines TRBV27 with TRBJ2-7, with D uncertain. Germline lookup yields CDR1 MNHEY and CDR2 SMNVEV (reference sequence). The CDR3 spans 13 residues. V was cut by 2 bases and J by 6 bases, with 11 bases left in between. The CDR3 reads CASSLSTVFEQYF. CDR3 nucleotide sequence: TGTGCCAGCAGTTTAAGCACAGTTTTCGAGCAGTACTTC.

This clone was seen a few times. The chain recombines TRBV29-1 with TRBJ1-1, with D tentatively TRBD1 (6 bases). The CDR3 runs to 14 residues. The germline CDR1 and CDR2 sequences are SQVTM and ANQGSEA. Trimming stripped 6 bases from V and 0 bases from J, with 14 bases between. The CDR3 loop is CSVARDTMNTEAFF. CDR3 in DNA: TGCAGCGTGGCCCGGGACACAATGAACACTGAAGCTTTCTTT.

The rearrangement joins TRBV29-1 to TRBJ1-2; TRBD1 matches 9 bases. CDR3 length equals 15 residues. The ends lost 7 bases at V and 4 bases at J; junction bases unmatched: 13. In germline, CDR1 is SQVTM, CDR2 ANQGSEA. CDR3 loop: CSAYPRGTGTYGYTF. The CDR3 nucleotides are TGCAGCGCCTACCCACGAGGGACAGGGACCTATGGCTACACCTTC. The whole variable domain, filled in from reference TRBV29-1 and TRBJ1-2, reads SAVISQKPSRDICQRGTSLTIQCQVDSQVTMMFWYRQQPGQSLTLIATANQGSEATYESGFVIDKFPISRPNLTFSTLTVSNMSPEDSSIYLCSAYPRGTGTYGYTFGSGTRLTVV.

V and J are TRBV15 and TRBJ2-5; 10 nucleotides match TRBD1. J was trimmed by 7 bases and V by 5 bases; bases with no gene match: 4. Germline lookup yields CDR1 LNHNV and CDR2 YYDKDF (reference sequence). This CDR3 has 13 amino acids. The CDR3 is CATSGDRGGTQYF. CDR3 DNA: TGTGCCACCAGCGGGGACAGGGGAGGGACCCAGTACTTC. The full variable domain, in which reference TRBV15 and TRBJ2-5 provide the parts outside the CDR3, is DAMVIQNPRYQVTQFGKPVTLSCSQTLNHNVMYWYQQKSSQAPKLLFHYYDKDFNNEADTPDNFQSRRPNTSFCFLDIRSPGLGDTAMYLCATSGDRGGTQYFGPGTRLLVL.

The chain has TRBV27 and TRBJ2-1, with 10 bases identical to TRBD2. Per germline, CDR1 MNHEY and CDR2 SMNVEV (reference sequence). The CDR3 has 13 residues. Unmatched junction bases numbered 1, after V lost 6 bases and J lost 5 bases. CDR3: CASRLAGDNEQFF. Here the CDR3 DNA reads TGTGCCAGCAGGCTAGCGGGAGACAATGAGCAGTTCTTC.

The chain has TRBV29-1 and TRBJ2-4; a possible D gene is TRBD1 (6 bases). Trimming stripped 6 bases from V and 13 bases from J, with 16 bases between. The CDR3 is 11 residues long. CDR1 and CDR2 (germline): SQVTM, ANQGSEA. The chain's CDR3 is CSVDGQGGQYF. The CDR3 coding sequence is TGCAGCGTAGACGGACAAGGGGGACAGTACTTC.

V is TRBV29-1 and J is TRBJ2-1; 11 nucleotides align to TRBD2. Trimming removed 7 bases from V and 2 bases from J; junction bases left unmatched: 7. The CDR3 totals 15 residues. Germline lookup yields CDR1 SQVTM and CDR2 ANQGSEA. CDR3 sequence: CSADSGRAPYNEQFF. As DNA, the CDR3 is TGCAGCGCTGATAGCGGGAGGGCCCCCTACAATGAGCAGTTCTTC.

The chain couples TRBV4-1 to TRBJ2-3; no definite D call. Trimming removed 4 bases from V and 1 base from J, with 12 bases in between. From germline, CDR1 is MGHRA and CDR2 YSYEKL. This CDR3 spans 15 amino acids. CDR3 in DNA: TGCGCCAGCAGCCCTGGTATAGGTCGCACAGATACGCAGTATTTT. Translated: CASSPGIGRTDTQYF.

The chain employs TRBV27 and TRBJ2-1, with 9 bases matching TRBD2. J gave up 7 bases and V 0 bases, and 7 bases lay outside the gene matches. Germline V gene lookup returns CDR1 MNHEY and CDR2 SMNVEV (reference sequence). CDR3 length: 16 residues. Written as DNA, the CDR3 is TGTGCCAGCAGTTTATCAGTAGCGGGAGTGGGGAATGAGCAGTTCTTC. Residues: CASSLSVAGVGNEQFF.

The chain recombines TRBV15 with TRBJ2-7; the D gene is possibly TRBD2 (5 bases). There are 14 residues in the CDR3. Trimming removed 1 base from V and 0 bases from J, with 7 bases in between. Germline CDR1 reads LNHNV; CDR2 reads YYDKDF (reference sequence). This chain's CDR3 is CATSRGESSYEQYF. CDR3 DNA sequence: TGTGCCACCAGCAGAGGGGAGAGCTCCTACGAGCAGTACTTC. Full variable domain (rest looked up from reference TRBV15 and TRBJ2-7): DAMVIQNPRYQVTQFGKPVTLSCSQTLNHNVMYWYQQKSSQAPKLLFHYYDKDFNNEADTPDNFQSRRPNTSFCFLDIRSPGLGDTAMYLCATSRGESSYEQYFGPGTRLTVT.